The 21 T cell receptor beta chains below all came from one sample that was sequenced in a study of T-cell memory formation after mild COVID-19. TCRdb re-called the 5' RACE reads with MiXCR, one entry per CDR3 protein. The repertoire holds 400,000 or so distinct CDR3 sequences, approximately 20% seen once, with approximately 8.4% in the top ten. Sequenced input: PBMCs or a T cell subset sorted from them (not recorded which). The receptors stem from an adult woman who had mild COVID-19 (a few samples of this study predate the infection). Cell type and time point are not known.

The rearrangement links TRBV9 to TRBJ2-2, with D perhaps matching TRBD2 (7 bases). Germline values: CDR1 SGDLS, CDR2 YYNGEE. The CDR3 extends over 16 amino acids. Trimming left V 4 bases short and J 8 bases short, with 21 bases between. The chain's CDR3 is CASSPVGGGALGELFF. CDR3 DNA: TGTGCCAGCAGCCCCGTAGGGGGGGGGGCCCTTGGGGAGCTGTTTTTT.

Many counts were recorded for this clonotype. The J gene is TRBJ2-7, the V gene TRBV6-2 or TRBV6-3, with 10 bases lining up with TRBD1. The CDR3 runs 16 residues. V was pared by 2 bases and J by 3 bases, with 7 bases of the junction left unmatched. From germline, CDR1 is MNHEY and CDR2 SVGEGT. CDR3 sequence (DNA): TGTGCCAGCAGTTACGACGGGACAGGGGATTACTACGAGCAGTACTTC. It translates to CASSYDGTGDYYEQYF.

V is TRBV7-2 and J is TRBJ2-6; tentative D call: TRBD2 (6 bases). V lost 5 bases to trimming and J lost 0 bases, with 17 bases between them. The germline V gene has CDR1 SGHTA and CDR2 FQGNSA. The CDR3 has 18 residues. This CDR3 is CASSPPGTYDSGANVLTF. In DNA, the CDR3 is TGTGCCAGCAGCCCGCCGGGGACTTATGACTCTGGGGCCAACGTCCTGACTTTC.

This rearrangement joins TRBV5-1 to TRBJ1-1; D unclear. CDR3 length equals 14 residues. Trimming took off 0 bases at V and 8 bases at J, with 14 bases between the two ends. CDR1 and CDR2 from the germline V gene are SGHRS and YFSETQ. CDR3 region: CASSLAVAGTEAFF. The CDR3 DNA is TGCGCCAGCAGCTTGGCCGTAGCCGGAACGGAAGCTTTCTTT.

This clonotype was counted between two and nine times. The chain carries TRBV7-9 and TRBJ2-5; 9 bases line up with TRBD2. The CDR3 is 16 residues long. V was clipped by 2 bases and J by 4 bases; unmatched bases: 8. CDR1 and CDR2 from the germline V gene are SEHNR and FQNEAQ (reference sequence). CDR3 DNA sequence: TGTGCCAGCAGCTTACGTCTGGGACTAGCAGGAGAGACCCAGTACTTC. Translation: CASSLRLGLAGETQYF.

J is TRBJ2-3 and V is TRBV5-1, with D unclear. Per germline, CDR1 SGHRS and CDR2 YFSETQ. This CDR3 has 13 amino acids. Deletions cut 6 bases from V and 1 base from J, with 9 bases between. The CDR3 nucleotides are TGCGCCAGCAAACTAAGCGGCACAGATACGCAGTATTTT. This translates into CASKLSGTDTQYF.

V gene TRBV12-3 or TRBV12-4 combines with J gene TRBJ2-7; a possible D gene is TRBD2 (5 bases). The CDR3 length is 13 residues. V lost 2 bases, J lost 6 bases, and 11 bases lay in between. CDR3 amino acids: CASSLHPRGEQYF. CDR3 DNA: TGTGCCAGCAGTTTACACCCTCGGGGCGAGCAGTACTTC.

The table lists this clonotype with a few counts. V gene TRBV29-1 combines with J gene TRBJ1-4; no clear D. The CDR3 has 11 amino acids. Germline V gives CDR1 SQVTM, CDR2 ANQGSEA. Trimming removed 3 bases from V and 2 bases from J, with 1 base in between. CDR3 in DNA: TGCAGCGTTGATACTAATGAAAAACTGTTTTTT. Translating it yields CSVDTNEKLFF.

The chain couples TRBV12-3 or TRBV12-4 to TRBJ2-2; D gene uncertain. The CDR3 is made up of 12 amino acids. Trimming took off 7 bases at V and 7 bases at J, with 10 bases between the two ends. CDR3 DNA: TGTGCCAGCACCTACTCAAGCGGGGAGCTGTTTTTT. Its protein product is CASTYSSGELFF.

The CDR3 DNA is TGTGCCAGCAGTTCGACTAACACAGGGAATGAGCAGTTCTTC. This sequence encodes CASSSTNTGNEQFF. This rearrangement joins TRBV27 to TRBJ2-1; possibly TRBD1 for D (6 bases). Trimming cost V 4 bases and J 7 bases, with 14 bases left between them. This CDR3 has 14 residues. Looked up from germline, CDR1 is MNHEY and CDR2 is SMNVEV (reference sequence).

The chain uses TRBV7-6 and TRBJ2-3, with D hard to call. The V end was cut by 2 bases, the J end by 7 bases, with 10 bases between. The CDR3 covers 13 residues. CDR1 and CDR2 (germline): SGHVS, FNYEAQ. CDR3 sequence (DNA): TGTGCCAGCAGCTTATCCACGTCCAATACGCAGTATTTT. Its translation is CASSLSTSNTQYF.

The chain links TRBV11-2 to TRBJ1-1; no clear D. CDR1 and CDR2 (germline): SGHAT, FQNNGV. V lost 5 bases, J lost 11 bases, and 21 bases lay in between. CDR3 length: 14 residues. CDR3 protein: CASSGIASNVVAFF. The CDR3, as DNA: TGTGCCAGCAGCGGAATTGCCTCTAACGTTGTGGCTTTCTTT.

The chain combines TRBV7-3 with TRBJ2-1, with no clear D. The V end was cut by 0 bases, the J end by 7 bases, with 7 bases between. CDR3 size: 13 residues. Germline values: CDR1 SGHTA, CDR2 FQGTGA. The CDR3 here is CASSLTRRNEQFF. CDR3 nucleotides: TGTGCCAGCAGCTTAACGAGGAGAAATGAGCAGTTCTTC.

V gene TRBV20-1 combines with J gene TRBJ1-2; no firm D call. The CDR3 covers 14 residues. CDR1 DFQATT and CDR2 SNEGSKA come from the germline V gene (reference sequence). V gave up 4 bases and J gave up 4 bases, with 16 bases separating them. Here the CDR3 reads CSAKSSLRGYGYTF. The CDR3 DNA follows: TGCAGTGCTAAGAGCTCCTTGCGCGGCTATGGCTACACCTTC.

The rearrangement uses TRBV5-5 and TRBJ1-2; D remains unclear. V lost 0 bases, J lost 9 bases, and 9 bases lay in between. Germline-derived CDR1 and CDR2 are SGHKS and YYEKEE (reference sequence). The CDR3 has 12 residues. The CDR3 region is CASSLGPGSYTF. The CDR3 DNA is TGTGCCAGCAGCTTGGGACCAGGCAGCTACACCTTC.

The rearrangement links TRBV24-1 to TRBJ2-1; D uncertain. Germline assignment: CDR1 KGHDR and CDR2 SFDVKD. The V gene lost 9 bases and the J gene lost 0 bases, with 11 bases spanning the gap. The CDR3 totals 14 residues. CDR3 residues: CATSQSFSYNEQFF. The CDR3 DNA follows: TGTGCCACCTCACAATCCTTCTCCTACAATGAGCAGTTCTTC.

This clonotype was seen only a few times. The chain links TRBV6-2 or TRBV6-3 to TRBJ2-7, with D possibly being TRBD1 or TRBD2 (5 bases each). This CDR3 has 14 residues. Per germline, CDR1 MNHEY and CDR2 SVGEGT. The V gene lost 7 bases and the J gene lost 1 base, with 14 bases spanning the gap. The CDR3 here is CASTRRDLSYEQYF. As DNA, the CDR3 is TGTGCCAGCACTCGCCGGGACCTATCCTACGAGCAGTACTTC.

The chain recombines TRBV29-1 with TRBJ2-5; D ambiguous. CDR1 is SQVTM, CDR2 ANQGSEA, per germline. Trimming stripped 7 bases from V and 5 bases from J, with 14 bases between. The CDR3 loop spans 12 amino acids. Written as DNA, the CDR3 is TGCAGCGGTCTCCGAGACGGGGAGACCCAGTACTTC. Translated, it gives CSGLRDGETQYF.

J is TRBJ1-2 and V is TRBV5-1; possible D gene TRBD1, 6 bases. The germline V and J ends were trimmed by 0 bases and 4 bases, with 16 bases remaining between them. The CDR3 length is 16 residues. Per germline, CDR1 SGHRS and CDR2 YFSETQ. CDR3 region: CASSLETRTVFYGYTF. Written as DNA, the CDR3 is TGCGCCAGCAGCTTGGAGACCCGGACAGTCTTCTATGGCTACACCTTC.

The chain joins TRBV29-1 to TRBJ2-1; D gene uncertain. The V gene lost 7 bases and the J gene lost 8 bases, with 9 bases spanning the gap. Germline assignment: CDR1 SQVTM and CDR2 ANQGSEA. The CDR3 runs 10 residues. CDR3 nucleotide sequence: TGCAGCGCCGCCCTGGATGAGCAGTTCTTC. Translated: CSAALDEQFF.

The chain has TRBV12-3 or TRBV12-4 and TRBJ2-5, with TRBD1 matching 12 bases. The V and J ends lost 8 bases and 2 bases, in that order; junction bases with no gene match: 12. There are 17 residues in the CDR3. The CDR3 DNA reads as TGTGCCAGCTGGGGCTACGGGACAGGGGGCGGGCAAGAGACCCAGTACTTC. It yields the protein CASWGYGTGGGQETQYF.